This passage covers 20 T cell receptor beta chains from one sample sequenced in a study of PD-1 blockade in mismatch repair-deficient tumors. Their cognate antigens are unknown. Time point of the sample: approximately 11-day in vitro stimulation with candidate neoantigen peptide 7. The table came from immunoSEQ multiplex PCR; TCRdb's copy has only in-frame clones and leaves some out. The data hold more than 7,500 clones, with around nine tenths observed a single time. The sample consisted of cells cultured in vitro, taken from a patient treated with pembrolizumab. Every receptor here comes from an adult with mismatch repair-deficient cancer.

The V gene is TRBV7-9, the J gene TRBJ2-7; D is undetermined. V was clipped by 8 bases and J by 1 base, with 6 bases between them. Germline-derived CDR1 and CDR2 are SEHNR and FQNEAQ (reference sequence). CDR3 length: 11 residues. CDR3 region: CASSLSYEQYF. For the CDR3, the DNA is TGTGCCAGCTCCTTGTCCTACGAGCAGTACTTC.

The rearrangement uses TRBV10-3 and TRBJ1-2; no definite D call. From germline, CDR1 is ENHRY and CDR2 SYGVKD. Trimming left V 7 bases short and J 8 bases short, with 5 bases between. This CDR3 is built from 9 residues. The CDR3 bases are TGTGCCATCACTGAAGGCTACACCTTC. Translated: CAITEGYTF.

The DNA of the CDR3 is TGTGCCAGCAGCCAAGTAGGCATCAATCAGCCCCAGCATTTT. It yields the protein CASSQVGINQPQHF. This chain links TRBV9 with TRBJ1-5, with no clear D. The CDR3 has 14 residues. CDR1 and CDR2 from the germline V gene are SGDLS and YYNGEE. V was cut by 4 bases and J by 3 bases, with 11 bases left in between. The complete variable domain, with remaining parts taken from reference TRBV9 and TRBJ1-5, reads DSGVTQTPKHLITATGQRVTLRCSPRSGDLSVYWYQQSLDQGLQFLIQYYNGEERAKGNILERFSAQQFPDLHSELNLSSLELGDSALYFCASSQVGINQPQHFGDGTRLSIL.

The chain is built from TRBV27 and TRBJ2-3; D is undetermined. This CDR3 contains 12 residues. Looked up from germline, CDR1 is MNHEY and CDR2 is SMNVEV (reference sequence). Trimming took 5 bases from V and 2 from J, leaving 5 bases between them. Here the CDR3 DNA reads TGTGCCAGCAGTCCCCACACAGATACGCAGTATTTT. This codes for CASSPHTDTQYF.

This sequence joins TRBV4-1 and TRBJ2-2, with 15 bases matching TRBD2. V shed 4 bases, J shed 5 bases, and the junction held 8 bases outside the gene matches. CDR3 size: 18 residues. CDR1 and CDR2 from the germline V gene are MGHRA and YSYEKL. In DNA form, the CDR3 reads TGCGCCAGCAGCCCCGGACTAGCGGGAGGGCCTAGGACCGGGGAGCTGTTTTTT. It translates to CASSPGLAGGPRTGELFF.

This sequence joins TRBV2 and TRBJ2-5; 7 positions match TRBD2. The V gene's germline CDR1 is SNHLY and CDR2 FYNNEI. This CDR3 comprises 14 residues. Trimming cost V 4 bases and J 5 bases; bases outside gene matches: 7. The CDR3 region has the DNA TGTGCCAGCAGTGGCCGACTAGCTGAGGAGACCCAGTACTTC. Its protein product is CASSGRLAEETQYF.

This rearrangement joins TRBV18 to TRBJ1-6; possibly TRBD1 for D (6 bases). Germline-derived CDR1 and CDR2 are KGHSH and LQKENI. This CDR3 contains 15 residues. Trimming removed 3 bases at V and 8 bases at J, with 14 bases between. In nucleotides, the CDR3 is TGTGCCAGCTCACCGACAGGACCCCCTGATTCACCCCTCCACTTT. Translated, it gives CASSPTGPPDSPLHF.

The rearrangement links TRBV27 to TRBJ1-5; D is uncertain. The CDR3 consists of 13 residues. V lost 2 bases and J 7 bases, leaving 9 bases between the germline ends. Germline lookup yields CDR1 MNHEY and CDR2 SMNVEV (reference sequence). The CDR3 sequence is CASSLLGNQPQHF. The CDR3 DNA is TGTGCCAGCAGTTTACTGGGTAACCAGCCCCAGCATTTT.

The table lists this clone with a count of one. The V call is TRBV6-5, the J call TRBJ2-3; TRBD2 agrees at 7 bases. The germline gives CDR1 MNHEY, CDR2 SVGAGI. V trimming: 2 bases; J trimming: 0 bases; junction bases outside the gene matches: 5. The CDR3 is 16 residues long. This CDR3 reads CASSYRRGSSTDTQYF. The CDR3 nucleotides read TGTGCCAGCAGTTACCGGCGGGGGTCTAGCACAGATACGCAGTATTTT.

The chain's CDR3 is CASSLVSGVGNTIYF. The CDR3 DNA follows: TGTGCCAGCAGCTTGGTTTCGGGGGTTGGAAACACCATATATTTT. This sequence joins TRBV5-6 and TRBJ1-3; D possibly corresponds to TRBD1 (5 bases). The CDR3 sequence is 15 residues long. V lost 0 bases and J 3 bases, leaving 10 bases between the germline ends. Germline CDR1 is SGHDT and CDR2 is YYEEEE.

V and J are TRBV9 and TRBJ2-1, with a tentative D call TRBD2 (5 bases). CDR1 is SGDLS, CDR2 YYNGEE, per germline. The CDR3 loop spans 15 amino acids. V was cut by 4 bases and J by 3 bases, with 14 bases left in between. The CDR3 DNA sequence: TGTGCCAGCAGCCACACAACGGACTTCTACAATGAGCAGTTCTTC. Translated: CASSHTTDFYNEQFF. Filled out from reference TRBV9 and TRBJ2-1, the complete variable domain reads DSGVTQTPKHLITATGQRVTLRCSPRSGDLSVYWYQQSLDQGLQFLIQYYNGEERAKGNILERFSAQQFPDLHSELNLSSLELGDSALYFCASSHTTDFYNEQFFGPGTRLTVL.

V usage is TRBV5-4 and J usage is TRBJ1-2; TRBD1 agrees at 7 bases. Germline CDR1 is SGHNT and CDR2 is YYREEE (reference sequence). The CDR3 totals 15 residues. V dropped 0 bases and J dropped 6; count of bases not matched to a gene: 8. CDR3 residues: CASSLGGGQADGYTF. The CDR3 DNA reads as TGTGCCAGCAGCTTGGGAGGTGGACAGGCGGATGGCTACACCTTC.

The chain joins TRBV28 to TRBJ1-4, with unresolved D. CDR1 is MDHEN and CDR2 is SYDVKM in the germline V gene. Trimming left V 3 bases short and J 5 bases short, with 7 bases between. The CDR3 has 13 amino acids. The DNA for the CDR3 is TGTGCCAGCAGTTTGAGACGAAATGAAAAACTGTTTTTT. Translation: CASSLRRNEKLFF.

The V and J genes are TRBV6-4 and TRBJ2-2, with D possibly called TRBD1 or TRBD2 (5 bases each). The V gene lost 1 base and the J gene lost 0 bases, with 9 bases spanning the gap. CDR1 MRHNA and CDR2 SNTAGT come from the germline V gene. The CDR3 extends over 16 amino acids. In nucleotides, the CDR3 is TGTGCCAGCAGTGACTTCGGGACCGCGAACACCGGGGAGCTGTTTTTT. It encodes CASSDFGTANTGELFF.

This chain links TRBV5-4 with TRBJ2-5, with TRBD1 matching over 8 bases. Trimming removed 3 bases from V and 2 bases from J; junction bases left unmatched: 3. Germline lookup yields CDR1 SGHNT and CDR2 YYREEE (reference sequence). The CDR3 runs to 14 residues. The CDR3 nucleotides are TGTGCCAGCAGCTCCGGACAGGGTCAAGAGACCCAGTACTTC. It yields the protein CASSSGQGQETQYF. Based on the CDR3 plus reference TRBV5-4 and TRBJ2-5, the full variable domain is ETGVTQSPTHLIKTRGQQVTLRCSSQSGHNTVSWYQQALGQGPQFIFQYYREEENGRGNFPPRFSGLQFPNYSSELNVNALELDDSALYLCASSSGQGQETQYFGPGTRLLVL.

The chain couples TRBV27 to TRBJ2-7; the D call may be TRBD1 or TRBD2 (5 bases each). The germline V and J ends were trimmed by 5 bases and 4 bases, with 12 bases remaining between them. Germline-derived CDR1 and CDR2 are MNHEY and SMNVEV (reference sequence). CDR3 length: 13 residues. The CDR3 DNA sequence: TGTGCCAGCAGTCCGGGACGGAGTTACGAGCAGTACTTC. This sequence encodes CASSPGRSYEQYF.

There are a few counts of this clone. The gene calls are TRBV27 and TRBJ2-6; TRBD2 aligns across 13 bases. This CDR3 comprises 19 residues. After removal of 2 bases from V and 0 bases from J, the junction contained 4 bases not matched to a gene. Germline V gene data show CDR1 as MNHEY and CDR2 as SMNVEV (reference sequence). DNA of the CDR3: TGTGCCAGCAGTTTAAAAACTAGCGGGAGGGCCTCTGGGGCCAACGTCCTGACTTTC. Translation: CASSLKTSGRASGANVLTF.

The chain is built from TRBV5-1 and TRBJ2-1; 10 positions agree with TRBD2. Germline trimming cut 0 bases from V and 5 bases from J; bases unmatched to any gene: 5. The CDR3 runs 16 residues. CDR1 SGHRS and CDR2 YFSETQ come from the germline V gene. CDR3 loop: CASSLGLLAGNNEQFF. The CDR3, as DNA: TGCGCCAGCAGCTTGGGTTTACTAGCGGGGAACAATGAGCAGTTCTTC.

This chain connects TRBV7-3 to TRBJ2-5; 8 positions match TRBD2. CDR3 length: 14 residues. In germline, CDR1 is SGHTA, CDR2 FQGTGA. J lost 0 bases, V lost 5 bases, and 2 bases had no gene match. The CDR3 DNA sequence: TGTGCCAGCAGCCTAGCGGGTAACCAAGAGACCCAGTACTTC. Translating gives CASSLAGNQETQYF.

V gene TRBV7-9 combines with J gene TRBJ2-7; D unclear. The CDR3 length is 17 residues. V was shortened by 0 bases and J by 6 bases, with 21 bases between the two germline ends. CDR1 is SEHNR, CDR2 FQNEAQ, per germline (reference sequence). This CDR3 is CASSLALQAPIPGEQYF. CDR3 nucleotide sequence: TGTGCCAGCAGCTTAGCGCTCCAGGCCCCTATTCCTGGCGAGCAGTACTTC.